The 10 T cell receptor beta chains below all came from one sample that was sequenced in a study of post-analysis software for immune sequencing data. Overall study findings and caveats: Controls had lower frequencies than patients of about 5 TRBV segments, which included TRBV5-6, TRBV5-1 and TRBV20-1.

Their specific antigens are unknown. Unique-molecular-identifier-tagged TCR beta cDNA libraries were used. Each CDR3 protein gets one entry after TCRdb re-called the PCR reads with MiXCR. The table has 600,000 to 700,000 distinct CDR3 sequences, over 45% seen once. The specimen sequenced was blood. Receptors originate from a girl aged 2 to 10 with multiple sclerosis.

This chain connects TRBV6-6 to TRBJ1-5; D is undetermined. Per germline, CDR1 MNHNY and CDR2 SVGAGI (reference sequence). Trimming removed 9 bases from V and 9 bases from J, with 18 bases in between. This CDR3 comprises 13 residues. For the CDR3, the DNA is TGTGCCAGTTCCATTCGGTCGGAGGGGCCCCAGCATTTT. Its translation is CASSIRSEGPQHF.

This clonotype was counted a few times. The V and J genes are TRBV6-5 and TRBJ2-7, with D possibly being TRBD1 or TRBD2 (5 bases each). The V gene's germline CDR1 is MNHEY and CDR2 SVGAGI. V lost 5 bases and J lost 5, with 16 bases in between. This CDR3 region has 14 residues. As DNA, the CDR3 is TGTGCCAGCAGTCCCGGGGCCCAGGTCAACGAGCAGTACTTC. Protein product: CASSPGAQVNEQYF.

This rearrangement joins TRBV11-2 to TRBJ2-1; D unresolved. The ends were cut back, 0 bases at V and 7 bases at J, with 13 bases in the middle. Germline assignment: CDR1 SGHAT and CDR2 FQNNGV. CDR3 size: 15 residues. The DNA for the CDR3 is TGTGCCAGCAGCTTAGAGTCGACTCCCCGGAATGAGCAGTTCTTC. Translated, it gives CASSLESTPRNEQFF.

The rearrangement joins TRBV11-2 to TRBJ2-5; D remains unclear. Looked up from germline, CDR1 is SGHAT and CDR2 is FQNNGV. V was clipped by 5 bases and J by 5 bases, with 15 bases between them. The CDR3 has 14 amino acids. CDR3 loop: CASSPSVGGETQYF. CDR3 DNA: TGTGCCAGCAGCCCTAGTGTAGGCGGCGAGACCCAGTACTTC.

A single count supports this clonotype. The gene calls are TRBV4-1 and TRBJ2-5; D is perhaps TRBD1 (6 bases). Germline loops: CDR1 MGHRA, CDR2 YSYEKL. V lost 2 bases, J lost 4 bases, and 14 bases lay in between. This CDR3 is 15 amino acids long. In nucleotides, the CDR3 is TGCGCCAGCAGCCAACCCGCAGGGGCCCTAGAGACCCAGTACTTC. Translating gives CASSQPAGALETQYF.

A few counts support this clonotype. The V and J genes are TRBV20-1 and TRBJ2-4, with a possible D match to TRBD1 (6 bases). The end of the DNA is better explained by TRBJ2-7, so the J call may be wrong. Germline values: CDR1 DFQATT, CDR2 SNEGSKA (reference sequence). CDR3 length equals 13 residues. Here the CDR3 DNA reads TGCAGTGCCACCAACCCGCTACAGGGCGAGCAGTACTTC. Its translation: CSATNPLQGEQYF.

V usage is TRBV6-2 or TRBV6-3 and J usage is TRBJ2-7, with 7 bases identical to TRBD1. The CDR3 length is 16 residues. V dropped 5 bases and J dropped 5; count of bases not matched to a gene: 15. CDR1 and CDR2 from the germline V gene are MNHEY and SVGEGT. CDR3 sequence: CASSPSNRATGHEQYF. CDR3 sequence (DNA): TGTGCCAGCAGTCCATCCAACCGAGCGACAGGGCACGAGCAGTACTTC.

This clonotype was recorded only once. The chain combines TRBV7-2 with TRBJ1-2, with 8 bases fitting TRBD1. V lost 5 bases, J lost 5 bases, and 7 bases stayed unmatched. Germline CDR1 and CDR2: SGHTA and FQGNSA. The CDR3 extends over 14 amino acids. The CDR3 loop reads CASSLSRGRYGYTF. CDR3 nucleotides: TGTGCCAGCAGCCTTAGCAGGGGGCGGTATGGCTACACCTTC.

In this sample, this clonotype turned up a few times. V usage is TRBV20-1 and J usage is TRBJ2-5; a possible D gene is TRBD1 (5 bases). Trimming removed 4 bases from V and 5 bases from J, with 11 bases in between. This CDR3 is 12 amino acids long. CDR1 is DFQATT and CDR2 is SNEGSKA in the germline V gene (reference sequence). The CDR3: CSAIGVGETQYF. CDR3 bases: TGCAGTGCTATAGGGGTGGGGGAGACCCAGTACTTC.

The gene calls are TRBV19 and TRBJ1-1; tentatively, D is TRBD1 (6 bases). Trimming pared 4 bases from V and 7 bases from J, leaving 19 bases between. There are 15 residues in the CDR3. Germline CDR1 reads LNHDA; CDR2 reads SQIVND (reference sequence). DNA of the CDR3: TGTGCCAGTAGTACCCTGCCCCCAGGGGACAATGAAGCTTTCTTT. It encodes CASSTLPPGDNEAFF.